This T cell receptor beta chain derives from a study of shared clonotypes between healthy human individuals. Terminally differentiated effector memory CD45RA+ cells were left out of the naive CD8 fraction, which was CD45RO-negative and positively selected for CCR7. Clones were sequenced by immunoSEQ multiplex PCR, and TCRdb holds only the in-frame ones, with some missing. In the table there are approximately 1.9 million clones, 85% to 95% of which are singletons. The clonotype comes from a man aged 18-30 years in good health. Some clones in this sample may be carry-over from other donors' samples. The sample taken for sequencing was naive CD8+ T cells from PBMCs.

The CDR3 coding sequence is TGTGCCAGCAGTTATCGGTTCTTTAACTATGGCTACACCTTC. This sequence encodes CASSYRFFNYGYTF. The gene calls are TRBV2 and TRBJ1-2; D gene ambiguous. Per germline, CDR1 SNHLY and CDR2 FYNNEI. The ends were cut back, 5 bases at V and 1 base at J, with 11 bases in the middle. CDR3 length: 14 amino acids.